These 23 T cell receptor beta chains share one sample of origin, sequenced in a study of T cell repertoires in cytomegalovirus infection. Antigen specificity for these receptors is unknown. TCRdb re-derived calls from the reads in MiXCR, one entry per CDR3 protein. The sample lists approximately 990,000 distinct CDR3 sequences, under 40% seen once, with around an eighth in the top ten. The sample in question was cultured CD8+ T cells from PBMCs, obtained from culture after CMV antigen stimulation. These receptors all stem from a human donor in good health (CMV status not recorded). Some clones in this sample may be carry-over from other donors' samples.

CDR3 sequence (DNA): TGTGCCAGCAGTATAGACGGGACAGTCCCACGGTACGAGCAGTACTTC. Amino acids: CASSIDGTVPRYEQYF. This chain connects TRBV28 to TRBJ2-7; 7 bases map to TRBD1. Germline lookup yields CDR1 MDHEN and CDR2 SYDVKM. This CDR3 region has 16 residues. V dropped 5 bases and J dropped 4; count of bases not matched to a gene: 14.

This chain connects TRBV12-3 or TRBV12-4 to TRBJ2-7; D is perhaps TRBD1 or TRBD2 (6 bases each). V gave up 5 bases and J gave up 2 bases, with 10 bases separating them. This CDR3 spans 13 amino acids. CDR3 loop: CASSVGGAYEQYF. For the CDR3, the DNA is TGTGCCAGCAGTGTCGGGGGCGCCTACGAGCAGTACTTC.

Ten or more counts support this clonotype. The chain joins TRBV7-9 to TRBJ2-1, with 10 bases that match TRBD2. The germline gives CDR1 SEHNR, CDR2 FQNEAQ (reference sequence). The CDR3 contains 18 residues. V lost 1 base and J lost 3; bases outside the gene matches: 9. The CDR3 sequence is CASSLDPSGGVNYNEQFF. The CDR3 nucleotides read TGTGCCAGCAGCTTAGATCCTAGCGGGGGTGTAAACTACAATGAGCAGTTCTTC.

This clonotype occurred a few times. J is TRBJ2-7 and V is TRBV15, with TRBD1 as a possible D gene (5 bases). V was cut by 3 bases and J by 5 bases, with 20 bases left in between. The CDR3 extends over 16 amino acids. From germline, CDR1 is LNHNV and CDR2 YYDKDF (reference sequence). The CDR3 sequence is CATSSPSGSRVDEQYF. CDR3 DNA sequence: TGTGCCACCAGCAGCCCCTCTGGCAGCAGGGTTGACGAGCAGTACTTC.

This clonotype was found many times. The chain recombines TRBV7-9 with TRBJ1-2, with D maybe TRBD1 (5 bases). Deletions cut 5 bases from V and 7 bases from J, with 17 bases between. This CDR3 has 14 amino acids. Per germline, CDR1 SEHNR and CDR2 FQNEAQ (reference sequence). CDR3 bases: TGTGCCAGCAGCGGCCCGGGGACGGTCGGTGGCTACACCTTC. Residues: CASSGPGTVGGYTF.

This clonotype was counted a few times. The chain joins TRBV7-6 to TRBJ2-1, with 8 bases fitting TRBD2. Germline V gene data show CDR1 as SGHVS and CDR2 as FNYEAQ. Trimming cost V 2 bases and J 7 bases; bases outside gene matches: 7. CDR3 length equals 15 residues. This CDR3 is CASSLNGGGPNEQFF. The CDR3 DNA follows: TGTGCCAGCAGCTTAAACGGGGGGGGGCCAAATGAGCAGTTCTTC.

This clonotype was seen more than once but under ten times. This chain connects TRBV9 to TRBJ1-4; TRBD1 is a possible D gene (5 bases). The CDR3 contains 15 residues. Germline V gene data show CDR1 as SGDLS and CDR2 as YYNGEE. Trimming pared 3 bases from V and 4 bases from J, leaving 13 bases between. The CDR3 sequence: CASSAKTDVNEKLFF. In DNA form, the CDR3 reads TGTGCCAGCAGCGCCAAGACAGATGTTAATGAAAAACTGTTTTTT.

This rearrangement joins TRBV6-8 to TRBJ2-5; the match to TRBD2 covers 7 bases. This CDR3 is 16 amino acids long. With 4 bases clipped from V and 5 bases from J, the junction kept 13 bases outside the gene matches. The germline gives CDR1 MNHGY, CDR2 SAAAGT. CDR3 DNA: TGTGCCAGCAGTTGGGGGACTGGCGGGGGTCTGGAGACCCAGTACTTC. Translating gives CASSWGTGGGLETQYF.

V gene TRBV6-6 combines with J gene TRBJ1-2, with D tentatively TRBD1 (5 bases). The CDR3 is 12 amino acids. Trimming took 10 bases from V and 2 from J, leaving 11 bases between them. Germline V gene sequence: CDR1 MNHNY, CDR2 SVGAGI (reference sequence). CDR3 sequence (DNA): TGTGCCAACATTACAGGAAACTATGGCTACACCTTC. This translates into CANITGNYGYTF.

This clonotype turned up a few times. The chain links TRBV20-1 to TRBJ2-6, with a tentative D call TRBD2 (5 bases). Germline lookup yields CDR1 DFQATT and CDR2 SNEGSKA (reference sequence). This CDR3 is built from 15 residues. Trimming took off 2 bases at V and 0 bases at J, with 8 bases between the two ends. CDR3 protein: CSARFGSSGANVLTF. CDR3 sequence (DNA): TGCAGTGCTAGATTTGGGAGCTCTGGGGCCAACGTCCTGACTTTC.

For this clonotype: A much larger clone differs by one base, so this may be a read error. The V and J genes are TRBV19 and TRBJ1-5; TRBD1 is a possible D gene (5 bases). CDR1 and CDR2 from the germline V gene are LNHDA and SQIVND (reference sequence). The length of the CDR3 is 14 residues. DNA of the CDR3: TGTGTCAGTAGTATGTTTGGCAGGGATCAGCCCCAGCATTTT. Its translation is CVSSMFGRDQPQHF.

The rearrangement links TRBV5-1 to TRBJ2-7; D call uncertain. CDR1 and CDR2 (germline): SGHRS, YFSETQ. The CDR3 has 14 amino acids. Between the trimmed V and J ends, which lost 5 bases and 0 bases, there was a span of 12 bases. In DNA, the CDR3 is TGCGCCAGCAGTGGTGGCGGAAGCTCCTACGAGCAGTACTTC. This codes for CASSGGGSSYEQYF.

This clonotype showed up many times. The rearrangement joins TRBV6-5 to TRBJ2-3; a possible D gene is TRBD2 (7 bases). Per germline, CDR1 MNHEY and CDR2 SVGAGI. Trimming removed 2 bases at V and 4 bases at J, with 13 bases between. The CDR3 is 15 amino acids. This CDR3 reads CASSYTGGAADTQYF. The CDR3 DNA reads as TGTGCCAGCAGTTACACGGGGGGCGCAGCAGATACGCAGTATTTT.

The chain couples TRBV12-3 or TRBV12-4 to TRBJ1-2, with 9 bases that match TRBD1. J lost 7 bases, V lost 3 bases, and 9 bases had no gene match. The CDR3 spans 15 residues. For the CDR3, the DNA is TGTGCCAGCAGTTTTTTTTACAGGGGGCAGGTTGGCTACACCTTC. Translation gives CASSFFYRGQVGYTF.

About this clonotype itself: One end of the junction is discordant with germline, which a read error may explain. The V call is TRBV7-6, the J call TRBJ2-3; D is possibly TRBD2 (6 bases). The CDR3 totals 15 residues. Germline CDR1 and CDR2: SGHVS and FNYEAQ. CDR3 residues: CANSLAGSSTDTQYF. As DNA, the CDR3 is TGTGCCAACAGCTTAGCCGGGAGTAGCACAGATACGCAGTATTTT.

This clonotype was seen just once. The chain uses TRBV14 and TRBJ2-1; D possibly uses TRBD1 or TRBD2 (5 bases each). Trimming took off 4 bases at V and 2 bases at J, with 12 bases between the two ends. The CDR3 runs to 15 residues. CDR1 and CDR2 from the germline V gene are SGHDN and FVKESK. For the CDR3, the DNA is TGTGCCAGCAGCCCGTGGTGGGGACCCTACAATGAGCAGTTCTTC. This codes for CASSPWWGPYNEQFF.

The gene calls are TRBV14 and TRBJ2-5; 10 bases map to TRBD1. The CDR3 is made up of 16 amino acids. The V and J ends lost 0 bases and 2 bases, in that order; junction bases with no gene match: 3. Germline CDR1 reads SGHDN; CDR2 reads FVKESK. CDR3 loop: CASSQDAGQGQETQYF. For the CDR3, the DNA is TGTGCCAGCAGCCAAGATGCGGGACAGGGGCAAGAGACCCAGTACTTC. Full variable domain (missing parts from reference TRBV14 and TRBJ2-5): EAGVTQFPSHSVIEKGQTVTLRCDPISGHDNLYWYRRVMGKEIKFLLHFVKESKQDESGMPNNRFLAERTGGTYSTLKVQPAELEDSGVYFCASSQDAGQGQETQYFGPGTRLLVL.

The chain is built from TRBV27 and TRBJ2-5; D remains unclear. The CDR3 length is 16 residues. The V gene lost 6 bases and the J gene lost 5 bases, with 22 bases spanning the gap. Per germline, CDR1 MNHEY and CDR2 SMNVEV (reference sequence). CDR3 amino acids: CASRPSGPKPGETQYF. CDR3 nucleotides: TGTGCCAGCAGACCCTCCGGACCGAAACCTGGGGAGACCCAGTACTTC.

J is TRBJ1-2 and V is TRBV20-1; 7 bases map to TRBD1. The trim removed 0 bases at V and 4 bases at J, leaving 14 bases unmatched. This CDR3 is built from 17 residues. Germline loops: CDR1 DFQATT, CDR2 SNEGSKA (reference sequence). The CDR3 loop reads CSARDPEMTGYSYGYTF. The CDR3 DNA is TGCAGTGCTAGAGATCCGGAAATGACAGGGTATTCCTATGGCTACACCTTC.

This clonotype was found once. The chain is built from TRBV6-2 or TRBV6-3 and TRBJ1-1; D possibly corresponds to TRBD1 (5 bases). The CDR3 is made up of 16 amino acids. Germline CDR1 MNHEY, CDR2 SVGEGT. V gave up 0 bases and J gave up 4 bases, with 15 bases separating them. The CDR3 DNA sequence: TGTGCCAGCAGTTACTCCGGGCAGGGAGGGAGCACTGAAGCTTTCTTT. Its translation: CASSYSGQGGSTEAFF.

This chain connects TRBV7-9 to TRBJ2-1; the match to TRBD2 covers 8 bases. V trimming: 1 base; J trimming: 4 bases; junction bases outside the gene matches: 9. The CDR3 is 17 amino acids. Germline V lookup: CDR1 SEHNR, CDR2 FQNEAQ (reference sequence). The CDR3 coding sequence is TGTGCCAGCAGCTTAGGGAGTAGCGGGGCCCTTTACAATGAGCAGTTCTTC. It codes for CASSLGSSGALYNEQFF.

This clonotype was seen only a few times. This chain links TRBV28 with TRBJ1-1, with D possibly being TRBD1 (5 bases). Germline loops: CDR1 MDHEN, CDR2 SYDVKM. V was cut by 5 bases and J by 6 bases, with 22 bases left in between. The CDR3 sequence is 16 residues long. The DNA of the CDR3 is TGTGCCAGCAGTCCTTTATTCGGGGACGCAGGATCTGAAGCTTTCTTT. This codes for CASSPLFGDAGSEAFF.

This clonotype was counted between two and nine times. CDR3 DNA sequence: TGCGCCAGCAGCACTAGCGGGGGGGCCGAAGATACGCAGTATTTT. It encodes CASSTSGGAEDTQYF. The chain joins TRBV5-1 to TRBJ2-3; 13 nucleotides align to TRBD2. Germline CDR1 SGHRS, CDR2 YFSETQ. The CDR3 has 15 residues. With V trimmed by 4 bases and J by 5 bases, 4 bases remained unmatched.